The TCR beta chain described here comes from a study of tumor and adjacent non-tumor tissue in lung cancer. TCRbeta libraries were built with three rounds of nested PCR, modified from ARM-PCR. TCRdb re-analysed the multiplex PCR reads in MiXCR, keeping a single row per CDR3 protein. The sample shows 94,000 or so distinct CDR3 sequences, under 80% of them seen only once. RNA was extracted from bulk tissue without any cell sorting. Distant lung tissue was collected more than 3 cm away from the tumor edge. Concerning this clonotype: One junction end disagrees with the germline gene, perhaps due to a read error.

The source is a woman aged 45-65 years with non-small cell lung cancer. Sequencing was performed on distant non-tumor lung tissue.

The CDR3, as DNA: TGTGCCAGCAGTCAACTTCCGGGAGGACAAGATACCCAGTACTTC. It encodes CASSQLPGGQDTQYF. V is TRBV4-2 and J is TRBJ2-5; the match to TRBD2 covers 7 bases. The CDR3 runs to 15 residues. Per the germline V gene, CDR1 is LGHNA and CDR2 is YNFKEQ.